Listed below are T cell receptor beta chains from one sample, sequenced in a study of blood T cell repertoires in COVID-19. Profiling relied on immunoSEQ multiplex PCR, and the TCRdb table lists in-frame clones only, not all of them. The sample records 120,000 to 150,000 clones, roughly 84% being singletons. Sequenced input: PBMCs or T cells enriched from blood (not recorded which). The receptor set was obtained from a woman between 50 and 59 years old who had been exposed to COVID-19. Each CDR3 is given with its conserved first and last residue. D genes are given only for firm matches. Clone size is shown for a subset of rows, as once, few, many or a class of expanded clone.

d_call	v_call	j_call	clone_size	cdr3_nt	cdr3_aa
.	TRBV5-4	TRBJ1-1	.	TGTGCCAGCAGCTCCAACAGGGTCCCGGCTTTCTTT	CASSSNRVPAFF
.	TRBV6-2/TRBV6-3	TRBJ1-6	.	TGTGCCAGCAGCTCTCTTAATTCACCCCTCCACTTT	CASSSLNSPLHF
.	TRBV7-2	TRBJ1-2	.	TGTGCCAGCAGCTTAGATTCTGCGCGGGGCTACACCTTC	CASSLDSARGYTF
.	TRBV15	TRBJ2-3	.	TGTGCCACCAGCGGCCCTGGGGCTAGCACAGATACGCAGTATTTT	CATSGPGASTDTQYF
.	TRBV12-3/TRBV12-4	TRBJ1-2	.	TGTGCCAGCAGTCGCCCAGGTGGCTACACCTTC	CASSRPGGYTF
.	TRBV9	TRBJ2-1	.	TGTGCCAGCAGCGTTGCGGGAAAGGACAATGAGCAGTTCTTC	CASSVAGKDNEQFF
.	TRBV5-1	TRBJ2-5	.	TGCGCCAGCAGCATAGAAGGGAGTCGGGCGGAGACCCAGTACTTC	CASSIEGSRAETQYF
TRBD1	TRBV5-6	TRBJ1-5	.	TGTGCCAGCAGCTTGGGAGGGGGCATAAGCAATCAGCCCCAGCATTTT	CASSLGGGISNQPQHF
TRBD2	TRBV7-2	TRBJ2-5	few	TGTGCCAGCAGCTCTGCTAGCGGGGGACGGCAAGAGACCCAGTACTTC	CASSSASGGRQETQYF
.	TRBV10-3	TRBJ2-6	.	TGTGCCATCACCAGTCACTCTGGGGCCAACGTCCTGACTTTC	CAITSHSGANVLTF
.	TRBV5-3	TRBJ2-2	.	TGTGCCAGAATACTACCACGGGACTGTCTGGGGGAGCTGTTTTTT	CARILPRDCLGELFF
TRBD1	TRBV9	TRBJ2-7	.	TGTGCCAGCAGCGGACAGGGGGGCTACGAGCAGTACTTC	CASSGQGGYEQYF
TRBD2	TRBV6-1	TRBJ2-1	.	TGTGCCAGCAGTGAAAGGACTAGCGGGGGGTATGAGCAGTTCTTC	CASSERTSGGYEQFF
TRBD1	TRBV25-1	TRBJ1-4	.	TGTGCCAGCAGCGCGTGGGGCACAGGGGATGAAAAACTGTTTTTT	CASSAWGTGDEKLFF
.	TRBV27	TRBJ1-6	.	TGTGCCAGCAGTTTCGACGGGGGGGGTTCACCCCTCCACTTT	CASSFDGGGSPLHF
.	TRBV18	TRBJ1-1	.	TGTGCCAGCTCACTTGGTAAGGGGTCTGAAGCTTTCTTT	CASSLGKGSEAFF
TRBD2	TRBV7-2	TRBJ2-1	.	TGTGCCAGCAGCTTAGGGGGACTAGCGGTGGGGAATGAGCAGTTCTTC	CASSLGGLAVGNEQFF
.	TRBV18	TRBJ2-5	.	TGTGCCAGCTCACCACGCGGCGAGACCCAGTACTTC	CASSPRGETQYF
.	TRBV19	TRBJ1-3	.	TGTGCCAGTAGTATATCAGCAGGGCCTGGAAACACCATATATTTT	CASSISAGPGNTIYF
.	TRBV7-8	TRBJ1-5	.	TGTGCCAGCAGCGGGAGGGGGAGAGCCAATCAGCCCCAGCATTTT	CASSGRGRANQPQHF
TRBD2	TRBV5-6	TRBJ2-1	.	TGTGCCAGCAGCTTGGAGGGTAGCGGGGTTTACAATGAGCAGTTCTTC	CASSLEGSGVYNEQFF
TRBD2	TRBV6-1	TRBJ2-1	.	TGTGCCAGCAGTGAACTAGCGGGGGCCTACAATGAGCAGTTCTTC	CASSELAGAYNEQFF
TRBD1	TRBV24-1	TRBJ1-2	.	TGTGCCACCAGTGCCGGGACAGGGGCTTACACCTTC	CATSAGTGAYTF
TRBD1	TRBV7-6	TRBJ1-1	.	TGTGCCAGCACCCCAGGGGGGCACACTGAAGCTTTCTTT	CASTPGGHTEAFF
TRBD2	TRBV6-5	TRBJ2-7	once	TGTGCCAGCAGTTCTTCACGACCAGCGGGAGGCGAGCAGTACTTC	CASSSSRPAGGEQYF
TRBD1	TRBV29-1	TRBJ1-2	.	TGCAGCGTCATCGGGACAGGTTTCGGCTACACCTTC	CSVIGTGFGYTF
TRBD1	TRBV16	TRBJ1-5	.	TGTGCCAGCAGCCGGGACAGCGGCGGGCATCAGCCCCAGCATTTT	CASSRDSGGHQPQHF
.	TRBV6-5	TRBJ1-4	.	TGTGCCAGCAGTCTACAGGGAATCGATGAAAAACTGTTTTTT	CASSLQGIDEKLFF
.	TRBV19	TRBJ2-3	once	TGTGCCAGTAGTATAGTCCTCACAGATACGCAGTATTTT	CASSIVLTDTQYF
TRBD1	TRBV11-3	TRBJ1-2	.	TGTGCCAGCAGCTTGGGATTCGGGGACAGCATCTATGGCTACACCTTC	CASSLGFGDSIYGYTF
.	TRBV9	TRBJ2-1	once	TGTGCCAGCAGCGTAGGTGGGGGGGCCCTGGTTTACAATGAGCAGTTCTTC	CASSVGGGALVYNEQFF
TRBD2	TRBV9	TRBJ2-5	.	TGTGCCAGCAGCCCCGGACTAGCGGGAGCGGTGGGAGAGGAGACCCAGTACTTC	CASSPGLAGAVGEETQYF